A selection of T cell receptor beta chains follows, all from one sample in a study of T-cell reconstitution after alpha-beta-depleted transplantation in children. Via MiXCR, TCRdb re-called the PCR reads, giving one row per CDR3 protein. The sample has about 200,000 distinct CDR3 sequences, roughly 6.3% seen once; the top ten hold approximately 4.1%. Sequencing was performed on PBMCs, taken before TCRalphabeta/CD19-depleted stem cell transplant. Receptors were obtained from a girl less than two years old with combined immunodeficiency, due to receive a stem cell transplant. Each CDR3 is given with its conserved first and last residue. D genes are given only for firm matches. Sizes are listed as once, few, many, or a class for an expanded clone.

V	D	size	J	DNA	CDR3
TRBV7-8	-	many	TRBJ2-1	TGTGCCAGCAGCTTAGCCGTCAGGGCGGGATCCTACAATGAGCAGTTCTTC	CASSLAVRAGSYNEQFF
TRBV14	TRBD1	many	TRBJ2-3	TGTGCCAGCAGCCAACTCGGACAGGGGATCGCAACAGATACGCAGTATTTT	CASSQLGQGIATDTQYF
TRBV24-1	-	many	TRBJ2-2	TGTGCCACCAGCGACAGGTCGATGAGTACCGGGGAGCTGTTTTTT	CATSDRSMSTGELFF
TRBV7-3	TRBD2	many	TRBJ2-3	TGTGCCAGCAGCTTAGGTTTTTGGCGGGAGCGCACAGATACGCAGTATTTT	CASSLGFWRERTDTQYF
TRBV5-4	TRBD1	few	TRBJ2-7	TGTGCCAGCAGCCAGGACAGGGGCGAGCAGTACTTC	CASSQDRGEQYF
TRBV5-1	-	many	TRBJ2-7	TGCGCCAGCAGCTTGGTTTCAGGATACGAGCAGTACTTC	CASSLVSGYEQYF
TRBV6-5	TRBD2	many	TRBJ2-1	TGTGCCAGCAGTTACTCGATGACGGGGGGGCTCAATGAGCAGTTCTTC	CASSYSMTGGLNEQFF
TRBV5-6	-	many	TRBJ2-3	TGTGCCAGCAGCTTGGGAAGGGTAGTGGCAGATACGCAGTATTTT	CASSLGRVVADTQYF
TRBV7-2	-	many	TRBJ2-3	TGTGCCAGCAGCTTAGTTAGCGGACTTAGCACAGATACGCAGTATTTT	CASSLVSGLSTDTQYF
TRBV29-1	-	many	TRBJ2-3	TGCAGCGTTGAGGGTAGCAGGGGGGGCACAGATACGCAGTATTTT	CSVEGSRGGTDTQYF